These 32 T cell receptor beta chains share one sample of origin, sequenced in a study of early T cells in non-severe SARS-CoV-2 infection. TCRdb called the 5' RACE reads again in MiXCR, with one record for every CDR3 protein. The sample has approximately 58,000 distinct CDR3 sequences, around 10% seen once; the top ten hold about 9.4%. Source material: whole blood. Receptors originate from an adult who was a healthcare worker with PCR-confirmed SARS-CoV-2 infection or an uninfected control (not recorded which).

This clonotype was picked up a small number of times. This sequence joins TRBV6-6 and TRBJ1-2; D uncertain. CDR3 length: 11 amino acids. Germline CDR1 MNHNY, CDR2 SVGAGI (reference sequence). The ends were cut back, 1 base at V and 6 bases at J, with 3 bases in the middle. CDR3 region: CASSYYDGYTF. The CDR3 nucleotides read TGTGCCAGCAGTTACTATGATGGCTACACCTTC.

This clonotype occurred many times. The chain has TRBV3-1 and TRBJ1-5, with unresolved D. This CDR3 is built from 12 residues. With 4 bases removed from V and 9 bases from J, the gap between germline ends came to 10 bases. CDR1 LGHDT and CDR2 YNNKEL come from the germline V gene (reference sequence). In nucleotides, the CDR3 is TGTGCCAGCAGCCGGGATGGGGTGCCCCAGCATTTT. The encoded protein is CASSRDGVPQHF.

The V call is TRBV27, the J call TRBJ1-1; 7 bases fit TRBD1. Germline V gene sequence: CDR1 MNHEY, CDR2 SMNVEV (reference sequence). CDR3 length equals 16 residues. Trimming cost V 5 bases and J 10 bases; bases outside gene matches: 19. In DNA form, the CDR3 reads TGTGCCAGCAGTCCACTACCGACAGGGTGTTCGTCGCGAGCTTTCTTT. Amino acid sequence: CASSPLPTGCSSRAFF.

This clonotype was seen many times. The V and J genes are TRBV5-5 and TRBJ1-1; a possible D gene is TRBD1 (5 bases). The length of the CDR3 is 16 residues. The V and J ends lost 2 bases and 0 bases respectively, with 14 bases between them. Germline V gives CDR1 SGHKS, CDR2 YYEKEE (reference sequence). CDR3 coding DNA: TGTGCCAGCAGCTTACTACTGACAGTCCTGAACACTGAAGCTTTCTTT. Protein: CASSLLLTVLNTEAFF.

This clonotype was observed a handful of times. The rearrangement uses TRBV27 and TRBJ1-5; D is unclear. The V end lost 0 bases, the J end lost 2 bases, and 8 bases lay between the germline ends. The CDR3 consists of 15 residues. Germline V gives CDR1 MNHEY, CDR2 SMNVEV (reference sequence). CDR3 DNA: TGTGCCAGCAGTTTATCGGTGGGAGGCAATCAGCCCCAGCATTTT. Translation gives CASSLSVGGNQPQHF.

In DNA form, the CDR3 reads TGTGCCAGCAGCGTGCGAGAGACCCAGTACTTC. It translates to CASSVRETQYF. The V and J genes are TRBV5-6 and TRBJ2-5; no firm D call. This CDR3 comprises 11 residues. Trimming left V 4 bases short and J 4 bases short, with 5 bases between. Looked up from germline, CDR1 is SGHDT and CDR2 is YYEEEE.

There are a few counts of this clonotype. The chain is built from TRBV29-1 and TRBJ2-7; D call uncertain. The ends were cut back, 3 bases at V and 6 bases at J, with 15 bases in the middle. CDR3 size: 13 residues. CDR1 and CDR2 (germline): SQVTM, ANQGSEA. CDR3 sequence reads: CSVEAPNHAEQYF. As DNA, the CDR3 is TGCAGCGTTGAGGCTCCGAATCACGCCGAGCAGTACTTC.

At least ten counts were recorded for this clonotype. The chain couples TRBV2 to TRBJ1-5; D is ambiguous. Germline V gives CDR1 SNHLY, CDR2 FYNNEI. V was trimmed by 6 bases and J by 0 bases, leaving 3 bases between them. CDR3 length equals 12 residues. The CDR3 sequence is CASRGSNQPQHF. CDR3 coding DNA: TGTGCCAGCAGGGGTAGCAATCAGCCCCAGCATTTT.

This clonotype appeared many times. J is TRBJ1-2 and V is TRBV20-1; D not resolved. V was cut by 5 bases and J by 1 base, with 14 bases left in between. CDR3 size: 14 residues. The V gene's germline CDR1 is DFQATT and CDR2 SNEGSKA (reference sequence). The CDR3 sequence: CSASLRSSNYGYTF. The CDR3 DNA reads as TGCAGTGCTTCCCTAAGGAGCAGTAACTATGGCTACACCTTC.

This clonotype was seen many times. This chain links TRBV5-1 with TRBJ2-7; 12 bases line up with TRBD1. The CDR3 extends over 15 amino acids. Germline V gene data show CDR1 as SGHRS and CDR2 as YFSETQ. J gave up 5 bases and V 0 bases, and 3 bases lay outside the gene matches. The CDR3 bases are TGCGCCAGCAGCTTGGAGGGGACAGGGGGCAACGAGCAGTACTTC. Translated, it gives CASSLEGTGGNEQYF.

This clonotype was picked up many times. The CDR3 loop reads CASSPTGSRNSPLHF. In nucleotides, the CDR3 is TGTGCCAGCAGCCCGACAGGGTCGCGTAATTCACCCCTCCACTTT. The gene calls are TRBV7-8 and TRBJ1-6; 7 bases are a match to TRBD1. With V trimmed by 5 bases and J by 6 bases, 7 bases remained unmatched. The CDR3 loop spans 15 amino acids. Germline values: CDR1 SGHVS, CDR2 FQNEAQ.

This clonotype was counted ten times or more. This sequence joins TRBV2 and TRBJ1-5; D might be TRBD1 (5 bases). Looked up from germline, CDR1 is SNHLY and CDR2 is FYNNEI. Trimming removed 6 bases from V and 0 bases from J, with 21 bases in between. This CDR3 has 18 amino acids. The CDR3 loop is CASRRTSLEQYSNQPQHF. The CDR3 coding sequence is TGTGCCAGCAGGAGGACAAGCCTCGAGCAATATAGCAATCAGCCCCAGCATTTT.

The sample holds a few counts of this clonotype. The rearrangement joins TRBV29-1 to TRBJ1-1; unclear D gene. Trimming removed 4 bases from V and 6 bases from J, with 9 bases in between. This CDR3 spans 11 amino acids. In germline, CDR1 is SQVTM, CDR2 ANQGSEA. For the CDR3, the DNA is TGCAGCGTTGGGGAGGGCGCTGAAGCTTTCTTT. Encoded protein: CSVGEGAEAFF.

The J gene is TRBJ2-7, the V gene TRBV7-8, with 8 bases matching TRBD2. V lost 4 bases and J lost 4; bases outside the gene matches: 12. The CDR3 extends over 16 amino acids. Germline V gene data show CDR1 as SGHVS and CDR2 as FQNEAQ. The CDR3 sequence is CASSSRTATSGYEQYF. The CDR3 DNA reads as TGTGCCAGCAGCTCGCGAACGGCCACTAGCGGATACGAGCAGTACTTC.

The rearrangement uses TRBV20-1 and TRBJ1-2, with D unresolved. Germline V gives CDR1 DFQATT, CDR2 SNEGSKA (reference sequence). The CDR3 contains 12 residues. V dropped 6 bases and J dropped 1 base, with 9 bases sitting between them. CDR3 loop: CSAPGFNYGYTF. In DNA form, the CDR3 reads TGCAGTGCCCCGGGATTTAACTATGGCTACACCTTC.

The sample holds many counts of this clonotype. The chain recombines TRBV9 with TRBJ2-7; D ambiguous. Germline assignment: CDR1 SGDLS and CDR2 YYNGEE. The CDR3 length is 13 residues. Deletions cut 0 bases from V and 6 bases from J, with 10 bases between. The CDR3 region is CASSVAQRGEQYF. CDR3 nucleotides: TGTGCCAGCAGCGTAGCCCAGAGAGGCGAGCAGTACTTC.

A few counts support this clonotype. The gene calls are TRBV5-5 and TRBJ2-1; D might be TRBD2 (5 bases). V was clipped by 0 bases and J by 9 bases, with 10 bases between them. In germline, CDR1 is SGHKS, CDR2 YYEKEE (reference sequence). The CDR3 is 13 residues long. The CDR3 region is CASSLEPSSEQFF. The CDR3 nucleotides are TGTGCCAGCAGCTTGGAACCTAGCTCTGAGCAGTTCTTC.

At least ten counts were recorded for this clonotype. V and J are TRBV11-2 and TRBJ2-1, with 9 nucleotides matching TRBD1. CDR1 and CDR2 (germline): SGHAT, FQNNGV. V dropped 1 base and J dropped 5; count of bases not matched to a gene: 9. The CDR3 sequence is 17 residues long. In nucleotides, the CDR3 is TGTGCCAGCAGCTTAGGCCCTTCCGGGACAGGGAACAATGAGCAGTTCTTC. Translated: CASSLGPSGTGNNEQFF.

The V and J genes are TRBV3-1 and TRBJ1-5; D remains ambiguous. Germline assignment: CDR1 LGHDT and CDR2 YNNKEL (reference sequence). This CDR3 contains 16 residues. V was pared by 0 bases and J by 4 bases, with 13 bases between. CDR3 in DNA: TGTGCCAGCAGCCAAGATGGAGGAGGATCTAATCAGCCCCAGCATTTT. This encodes CASSQDGGGSNQPQHF.

The table lists this clonotype with a few counts. This chain connects TRBV5-1 to TRBJ2-2, with 7 bases aligning to TRBD1. The CDR3 is 18 residues long. CDR1 and CDR2 (germline): SGHRS, YFSETQ. V was pared by 6 bases and J by 1 base, with 15 bases of the junction left unmatched. CDR3 residues: CASTAPDRPTENTGELFF. DNA for the CDR3: TGCGCCAGCACTGCACCGGACAGGCCTACAGAGAACACCGGGGAGCTGTTTTTT.

This clonotype was counted only a few times. The chain uses TRBV28 and TRBJ2-2; possibly TRBD1 for D (6 bases). Germline V gene data show CDR1 as MDHEN and CDR2 as SYDVKM. The CDR3 contains 16 residues. With 4 bases removed from V and 0 bases from J, the gap between germline ends came to 12 bases. The chain's CDR3 is CASSSTGTPNTGELFF. The CDR3 DNA is TGTGCCAGCAGTTCCACCGGGACACCGAACACCGGGGAGCTGTTTTTT.

The V and J genes are TRBV7-6 and TRBJ1-2; D not resolved. Trimming stripped 2 bases from V and 1 base from J, with 8 bases between. The germline V gene encodes CDR1 SGHVS and CDR2 FNYEAQ. CDR3 length: 14 amino acids. The CDR3 spells CASSLSEDNYGYTF. The CDR3 nucleotides are TGTGCCAGCAGCTTATCCGAAGATAACTATGGCTACACCTTC. Full variable domain (rest looked up from reference TRBV7-6 and TRBJ1-2): GAGVSQSPRYKVTKRGQDVALRCDPISGHVSLYWYRQALGQGPEFLTYFNYEAQQDKSGLPNDRFSAERPEGSISTLTIQRTEQRDSAMYRCASSLSEDNYGYTFGSGTRLTVV.

The rearrangement uses TRBV20-1 and TRBJ1-5, with 9 bases fitting TRBD1. V shed 6 bases and J 0 bases; nucleotides not matched to a gene: 9. CDR1 is DFQATT, CDR2 SNEGSKA, per germline (reference sequence). The CDR3 sequence is 16 residues long. The CDR3 coding sequence is TGCAGTGCCTGGACAGGGGAAAGATATAGCAATCAGCCCCAGCATTTT. Translation: CSAWTGERYSNQPQHF.

This chain connects TRBV7-6 to TRBJ2-1, with 8 bases lining up with TRBD2. This CDR3 region has 17 residues. Germline values: CDR1 SGHVS, CDR2 FNYEAQ. V gave up 2 bases and J gave up 1 base; unmatched junction bases: 7. CDR3 protein: CASSLLAGSLSYNEQFF. As DNA, the CDR3 is TGTGCCAGCAGCTTATTAGCGGGGTCTTTGTCCTACAATGAGCAGTTCTTC.

Only a few counts were recorded for this clonotype. The chain employs TRBV9 and TRBJ1-6; D unresolved. In germline, CDR1 is SGDLS, CDR2 YYNGEE. This CDR3 has 13 amino acids. Trimming cost V 0 bases and J 7 bases, with 5 bases left between them. CDR3 coding DNA: TGTGCCAGCAGCGTAGAGGTCAATTCACCCCTCCACTTT. Its protein is CASSVEVNSPLHF.

This clonotype has at least ten counts. The V and J genes are TRBV6-1 and TRBJ2-2, with D unclear. The V gene's germline CDR1 is MNHNS and CDR2 SASEGT. The CDR3 totals 10 residues. V lost 6 bases to trimming and J lost 6 bases, with 2 bases between them. The CDR3 region has the DNA TGTGCCAGCAGGGCCGGGGAGCTGTTTTTT. Amino acids: CASRAGELFF.

This clonotype was picked up a small number of times. This rearrangement joins TRBV10-1 to TRBJ2-1; D unclear. This CDR3 has 11 residues. Trimming pared 4 bases from V and 7 bases from J, leaving 5 bases between. Germline-derived CDR1 and CDR2 are WNHNN and SYGVQD (reference sequence). CDR3 residues: CASSGMNEQFF. Here the CDR3 DNA reads TGCGCCAGCAGTGGCATGAATGAGCAGTTCTTC.

The J gene is TRBJ1-1, the V gene TRBV18; no clear D. The germline CDR1 and CDR2 sequences are KGHSH and LQKENI. V shed 3 bases and J shed 1 base, with 6 bases lying between them. This CDR3 comprises 13 residues. CDR3 protein: CASSPLKNTEAFF. DNA for the CDR3: TGTGCCAGCTCACCTTTGAAGAACACTGAAGCTTTCTTT.

This clonotype was detected ten times or more. The chain is built from TRBV5-5 and TRBJ2-1, with TRBD2 matching over 11 bases. Trimming cost V 2 bases and J 0 bases; bases outside gene matches: 13. The CDR3 is made up of 20 amino acids. The V gene's germline CDR1 is SGHKS and CDR2 YYEKEE (reference sequence). The CDR3 is CASSFRGLGTSGSSYNEQFF. DNA for the CDR3: TGTGCCAGCAGCTTCAGGGGGCTCGGGACTAGCGGTAGCTCCTACAATGAGCAGTTCTTC.

This clonotype was detected only a few times. The chain links TRBV5-1 to TRBJ2-6; D is unclear. The germline V and J ends were trimmed by 0 bases and 2 bases, with 9 bases remaining between them. Germline CDR1 SGHRS, CDR2 YFSETQ. This CDR3 spans 16 amino acids. CDR3 protein: CASSLDPGPGANVLTF. In DNA, the CDR3 is TGCGCCAGCAGCTTGGATCCGGGCCCTGGGGCCAACGTCCTGACTTTC.

The table lists this clonotype with a few counts. This chain links TRBV28 with TRBJ2-1; D is perhaps TRBD1 (6 bases). This CDR3 contains 13 residues. In germline, CDR1 is MDHEN, CDR2 SYDVKM. Trimming took 8 bases from V and 2 from J, leaving 10 bases between them. Here the CDR3 DNA reads TGTGCCAGCGGGGGCTTGCCCTACAATGAGCAGTTCTTC. It specifies CASGGLPYNEQFF.

This clonotype turned up a few times. The chain couples TRBV29-1 to TRBJ1-5; TRBD1 matches 8 bases. The junction had 4 bases not matched to a gene; V was cut back by 6 bases and J by 0 bases. The germline CDR1 and CDR2 sequences are SQVTM and ANQGSEA. The CDR3 spans 14 residues. The CDR3 here is CSVGTGYSNQPQHF. DNA for the CDR3: TGCAGCGTCGGGACAGGCTATAGCAATCAGCCCCAGCATTTT.